A single sample gave rise to the 5 T cell receptor beta chains below, sequenced in a study of cytomegalovirus exposure and HLA in healthy donors. 60 Vbeta and 13 Jbeta primers were used in PCR. Assay used: immunoSEQ multiplex PCR; TCRdb lists only in-frame clones, some missing. This sample has more than 90,000 clones; under 85% occur once, and the top ten carry roughly 4.3%. The specimen was PBMCs. The source is a woman between 40 and 55 years old in good health and CMV-seropositive.

This clone has a handful of counts. This rearrangement joins TRBV6-1 to TRBJ1-5; tentative D call: TRBD1 (5 bases). V lost 4 bases and J 6 bases, leaving 16 bases between the germline ends. Germline V gene sequence: CDR1 MNHNS, CDR2 SASEGT. The CDR3 is 15 amino acids. The CDR3 here is CASSVGTGSVQPQHF. The CDR3 DNA reads TGTGCCAGCAGTGTAGGGACTGGGAGTGTTCAGCCCCAGCATTTT.

This sequence joins TRBV13 and TRBJ2-5; 10 bases align to TRBD2. Per the germline V gene, CDR1 is PRHDT and CDR2 is FYEKMQ (reference sequence). The CDR3 contains 14 residues. After removal of 5 bases from V and 4 bases from J, the junction contained 4 bases not matched to a gene. CDR3 DNA sequence: TGTGCCAGCAGCCCGGGACTAGCGCCAGAGACCCAGTACTTC. Protein: CASSPGLAPETQYF.

J is TRBJ2-1 and V is TRBV6-1, with TRBD2 matching 16 bases. Germline V gene lookup returns CDR1 MNHNS and CDR2 SASEGT. The CDR3 consists of 16 residues. The trim removed 3 bases at V and 6 bases at J, leaving 2 bases unmatched. The CDR3: CASSDGTSGRVNEQFF. The CDR3 bases are TGTGCCAGCAGTGACGGGACTAGCGGGAGGGTCAATGAGCAGTTCTTC.

The V call is TRBV30, the J call TRBJ1-4, with 9 positions matching TRBD1. This CDR3 is 16 amino acids long. After removal of 3 bases from V and 5 bases from J, the junction contained 10 bases not matched to a gene. Germline V gives CDR1 GTSNPN, CDR2 SVGIG (reference sequence). The CDR3 loop reads CAWSPPGTGKNEKLFF. The CDR3 DNA sequence: TGTGCCTGGAGCCCGCCCGGGACAGGGAAAAATGAAAAACTGTTTTTT.

The V call is TRBV27, the J call TRBJ2-1; 7 positions match TRBD2. This CDR3 is built from 15 residues. Germline V lookup: CDR1 MNHEY, CDR2 SMNVEV (reference sequence). V trimming: 2 bases; J trimming: 2 bases; junction bases outside the gene matches: 3. Here the CDR3 reads CASSLVAGAYNEQFF. The CDR3 coding sequence is TGTGCCAGCAGTTTAGTTGCGGGAGCCTACAATGAGCAGTTCTTC.